This entry lists 6 T cell receptor beta chains sequenced from one sample in a study of blood T cell repertoires in COVID-19. Profiling relied on immunoSEQ multiplex PCR, and the TCRdb table lists in-frame clones only, not all of them. The table lists 250,000 to 300,000 clones, approximately 85% of them singletons. The sample consisted of peripheral blood. Receptor source: a woman in her seventies with acute or convalescent COVID-19.

The genes are TRBV5-4 and TRBJ2-5; possible D gene TRBD2, 6 bases. The V gene lost 10 bases and the J gene lost 4 bases, with 11 bases spanning the gap. The CDR3 length is 11 residues. Per germline, CDR1 SGHNT and CDR2 YYREEE (reference sequence). The CDR3 DNA is TGTGCCGGCGGGGATATAGAGACCCAGTACTTC. Translation gives CAGGDIETQYF.

J is TRBJ2-5 and V is TRBV7-9; possible D gene TRBD1, 6 bases. This CDR3 has 15 amino acids. V was cut by 1 base and J by 6 bases, with 15 bases left in between. Germline V CDR1 and CDR2: SEHNR, FQNEAQ (reference sequence). CDR3 nucleotide sequence: TGTGCCAGCAGCTTAGGAGACAGGCGAAGGCAGACCCAGTACTTC. Its translation is CASSLGDRRRQTQYF.

The chain has TRBV10-3 and TRBJ2-3, with 8 bases fitting TRBD2. Looked up from germline, CDR1 is ENHRY and CDR2 is SYGVKD. CDR3 size: 15 residues. V trimming: 6 bases; J trimming: 0 bases; junction bases outside the gene matches: 5. CDR3 amino acids: CAIRASGSSTDTQYF. As DNA, the CDR3 is TGTGCCATCAGGGCAAGCGGGAGCAGCACAGATACGCAGTATTTT.

The V and J genes are TRBV20-1 and TRBJ1-1; TRBD1 might be the D (6 bases). V was pared by 3 bases and J by 0 bases, with 26 bases between. Germline loops: CDR1 DFQATT, CDR2 SNEGSKA (reference sequence). The CDR3 is 19 residues long. CDR3 in amino acids: CSASSLPGAGAGMNTEAFF. As DNA, the CDR3 is TGCAGTGCTAGTTCCCTGCCCGGCGCAGGGGCTGGGATGAACACTGAAGCTTTCTTT.

This chain joins TRBV3-1 (or the pseudogene TRBV3-2) and TRBJ2-2; 8 bases match TRBD1. Germline CDR1 LGHDT, CDR2 YNNKEL (reference sequence). The CDR3 loop spans 16 amino acids. The junction had 7 bases not matched to a gene; V was cut back by 2 bases and J by 5 bases. This CDR3 is CASSQLGRGPTGELFF. The DNA for the CDR3 is TGTGCCAGCAGCCAACTGGGCAGGGGGCCAACCGGGGAGCTGTTTTTT.

The CDR3 protein is CASSEGASGGETQYF. Here the CDR3 DNA reads TGTGCCAGCAGTGAAGGGGCGAGCGGGGGGGAGACCCAGTACTTC. V usage is TRBV6-1 and J usage is TRBJ2-5; TRBD2 agrees at 9 bases. After removal of 1 base from V and 5 bases from J, the junction contained 5 bases not matched to a gene. The CDR3 runs to 15 residues. Germline-derived CDR1 and CDR2 are MNHNS and SASEGT.